This record concerns one T cell receptor beta chain sequence. No antigen is known for it. Base qualities are not at hand, and no much larger clone is one base apart. This specimen includes other DNA sequences encoding the same CDR3. The donors were healthy, HIV-negative adults with no recently reported acute infections or vaccinations. All donors were Caucasian adults living in Nashville, Tennessee, USA. CD4+ T cells were enriched by magnetic negative selection; naive cells were then positively selected on CD45RA, and the negative fraction formed the memory subset. Blood was collected by leukapheresis, and PBMCs were isolated by Ficoll-Histopaque density gradient centrifugation and then cryopreserved in liquid nitrogen vapor phase. Analytical flow cytometry was used to check the purity and quantity of each magnetically sorted T cell population. Genomic DNA was isolated from every sorted fraction and measured by UV absorbance on a Nanodrop 2000c.

The entry originates in a study of shared clonotypes between healthy human individuals (dated by TCRdb to the early 2020s). Turning to the overall study: The cohort comprised a couple of women and a few men aged 18 to 49 years. Per donor, three plates each were used for CD4 naive and CD4 memory, two for CD8 naive, and one for CD8 memory. Per donor, leukapheresis produced somewhere between about 0.94 and 10 billion PBMCs. Blood TCR repertoires of roughly five healthy adults were deeply sequenced to estimate repertoire size and the extent of clonotype sharing between individuals. To increase sequencing depth and limit assay-specific biases, different laboratories used diverse techniques to prepare libraries and sequence TCR repertoires.

The CDR3 runs 14 amino acids, cysteine and phenylalanine included. The kept DNA is CDR3 alone, 42 bases in frame from the first base. The germline V gene (reference sequence) provides CDR1 MNHEY and CDR2 SMNVEV. The junction carries 11 bases between V and J, which are trimmed by 5 bases and 0 bases respectively. Using the deep immunoSEQ assay, TCR CDR3 regions were amplified from genomic DNA by multiplex PCR. Extracted genomic DNA from each cell subset was spread evenly across all wells of several immunoSEQ 96-well plates, with each plate serving as a replicate. For sorted subsets, approximately 190 ng genomic DNA, equal to about 30,000 T cell genomes, was loaded into each replicate PCR. Purified libraries were measured with a Qubit 3.0 fluorometer, size-checked on a Bioanalyzer 2100, and measured again with the KAPA Library Quantification kit. A separate single-read 150-cycle Illumina NextSeq 550 flow cell was used to sequence each immunoSEQ 96-well plate. The paper's data handling went like this. Because only junctional sequences without quality scores were contained in the immunoSEQ output, filtering matching that applied to full-length reads could not be performed. To assign V/J genes and CDR3, sequences were annotated using PyIR, a Python wrapper for IgBLAST v1.9, with IMGT germline references. Reads with weak V/J assignments (E-value above 1e-6), missing CDR3, stop codons, out-of-frame junctions, or ambiguous translated residues were removed. V3J clonotypes were defined as sequences sharing an identical inferred V gene, J gene, and CDR3 amino acid sequence. To compute the percentage overlap between repertoires, the number of shared unique clonotypes was divided by the size of the smaller repertoire. Richness of each repertoire was evaluated using RTK rarefaction, the Chao1 estimator, and Recon v2.1 estimates of unobserved clonotypes. Generation probabilities were computed with OLGA for all TCRbeta clonotypes obtained by the gDNA method from several donors. The table was pulled from immuneACCESS by TCRdb, which kept in-frame rearrangements only. Such tables lose some clones; where checked, under half of the loss comes from unresolved V genes, and the rest has no known cause. The D gene and trimming were derived from the DNA, and the V and J assignments and clone size from that table. The sample contains around 1.6 million clones, 98% of them found a single time. The biggest ten clones account for about 0.42% of the sample.

The investigation overall reported the following: When a handful of donors were compared, the shared fraction of clonotypes was 5% to 6.5% for naive CD4, approximately 3.5% for naive CD8, more than 2% for memory CD4, and under 0.5% for memory CD8. Rarefaction of sorted-subset datasets indicated incomplete sequencing despite the large sequencing depth. Higher generation probabilities were observed for clonotypes shared by all four sorted-subset donors than for non-shared clonotypes. Larger estimated clonotype richness was generally found for naive subsets than for memory subsets. Because the study included only a small number of donors, the genetic and exposure-history diversity represented was limited. Based on pairwise subsampling, the degree of clonotype sharing among donors was expected to be affected by sequencing depth. Sampling was restricted to blood, and TCR repertoires in tissues likely differ from the TCR repertoires found in blood.

The rearranged chain carries TRBV27 and TRBJ2-7; the D segment could be TRBD2, given 6 matching bases. This TCR came from a man aged 30 to 45 in good health. Sequenced sample: naive CD4+ T cells sorted from blood. The meaning of the sample's cell subset or site label: CD45RA+ positively selected. The CDR3 is CASSPRDSSYEQYF. The nucleotides are TGTGCCAGCAGTCCCCGGGACTCCTCCTACGAGCAGTACTTC.